There are many counts of the clone carrying this T cell receptor beta chain. Germline values: CDR1 MNHEY, CDR2 SVGAGI. CDR3 size: 14 residues. The V and J ends lost 6 bases and 3 bases, in that order; junction bases with no gene match: 6. MiXCR, run by TCRdb on the PCR reads, gives a single entry per CDR3 protein. The data contain about 8,100 distinct CDR3 sequences, roughly 12% of them seen just once; the ten biggest clones take up 16%. These data originate in a study of CXCR3 chemokines and chemotherapy response in bladder cancer. The chain joins TRBV6-5 to TRBJ2-7; 9 bases map to TRBD1. The specimen was collected from a patient whose treatment included neoadjuvant chemotherapy. The clonotype comes from a human donor with bladder cancer that responded to neoadjuvant chemotherapy. The CDR3 loop reads CASRRDRAVYEQYF. Written as DNA, the CDR3 is TGTGCCAGCAGACGGGACAGGGCGGTCTACGAGCAGTACTTC.